The 11 T cell receptor beta chains listed next were all sequenced from one sample in a study of regulatory T cells in long-lasting Graves disease. Documented time point: newly diagnosed GD, antithyroid drugs for less than 3 months. PBMC-extracted RNA yielded the TCR library. Both iRepertoire HTBI primers and Arm-PCR of CDR3 regions were used to build the TCR beta libraries. Each CDR3 protein is one row after TCRdb ran MiXCR on the multiplex PCR reads. The sample consists of 400,000 to 550,000 distinct CDR3 sequences, about a sixth of them appearing once. In addition, the sample was reused for a study of T cells in Graves' hyperthyroidism and ophthalmopathy.

Sequencing used peripheral blood mononuclear cells (PBMCs), obtained at new diagnosis, from a patient treated with antithyroid drugs. The source is a woman between 25 and 40 years old with Graves disease.

In its sample, this clonotype was seen many times. One end of the junction is discordant with germline, which a read error may explain. The chain employs TRBV5-1 and TRBJ2-2, with D possibly matching TRBD1 (5 bases). The CDR3 contains 14 residues. CDR1 SGHRS and CDR2 YFSETQ come from the germline V gene. The CDR3 DNA reads as TGTGCCAGCAGTTTAGGACAGAACACCGGGGAGCTGTTTTTT. It translates to CASSLGQNTGELFF. Based on the CDR3 plus reference TRBV5-1 and TRBJ2-2, the full variable domain is KAGVTQTPRYLIKTRGQQVTLSCSPISGHRSVSWYQQTPGQGLQFLFEYFSETQRNKGNFPGRFSGRQFSNSRSEMNVSTLELGDSALYLCASSLGQNTGELFFGEGSRLTVL.

The rearrangement joins TRBV9 to TRBJ1-2; TRBD1 might be the D (6 bases). CDR1 is SGDLS and CDR2 is YYNGEE in the germline V gene. The CDR3 totals 17 residues. Trimming took off 5 bases at V and 0 bases at J, with 20 bases between the two ends. In nucleotides, the CDR3 is TGTGCCAGCAGGTTTTCTGGGGGCCAATCATCTAACTATGGCTACACCTTC. It specifies CASRFSGGQSSNYGYTF.

In its sample, this clonotype was seen many times. The V gene is TRBV20-1, the J gene TRBJ2-3; 8 bases align to TRBD2. The CDR3 totals 20 residues. The V and J ends lost 7 bases and 0 bases, in that order; junction bases with no gene match: 24. Looked up from germline, CDR1 is DFQATT and CDR2 is SNEGSKA (reference sequence). The CDR3 nucleotides read TGCAGTGTGGCTAGCGGGTATGAGGAGGGGAATTACACTAGCACAGATACGCAGTATTTT. This codes for CSVASGYEEGNYTSTDTQYF.

This clonotype came up many times. This chain uses TRBV12-3 or TRBV12-4 with TRBJ1-5; D is unresolved. The germline V and J ends were trimmed by 1 base and 0 bases, with 13 bases remaining between them. The CDR3 is made up of 17 amino acids. DNA for the CDR3: TGTGCCAGCAGTTTAGAACAGAACATGGATAGCAATCAGCCCCAGCATTTT. This sequence encodes CASSLEQNMDSNQPQHF.

In its sample, this clonotype was seen many times. The V call is TRBV20-1, the J call TRBJ2-7; D is possibly TRBD1 or TRBD2 (5 bases each). CDR1 DFQATT and CDR2 SNEGSKA come from the germline V gene (reference sequence). The V gene lost 4 bases and the J gene lost 0 bases, with 16 bases spanning the gap. The CDR3 contains 15 residues. In DNA, the CDR3 is TGCAGTGCTATTTCCGGGGCAGACAGCTCCTACGAGCAGTACTTC. It is translated as CSAISGADSSYEQYF.

The chain links TRBV5-4 to TRBJ2-5; TRBD2 aligns across 9 bases. The CDR3 spans 16 residues. The J segment lost 5 bases and the V segment lost 5 bases, leaving 13 bases of the junction unmatched. CDR1 and CDR2 from the germline V gene are SGHNT and YYREEE (reference sequence). CDR3 DNA: TGTGCCAGCAGTACTCGGGGAGCGGGAGGCTGGGAGACCCAGTACTTC. Its protein product is CASSTRGAGGWETQYF.

The V gene is TRBV20-1, the J gene TRBJ2-7; 15 nucleotides match TRBD2. This CDR3 has 15 amino acids. Germline V gene lookup returns CDR1 DFQATT and CDR2 SNEGSKA (reference sequence). Losses at the gene ends were 3 bases for V and 1 base for J; bases not matched to a gene: 1. The CDR3, as DNA: TGCAGTGCTAGGGGACTAGCGGGAGGTTCCTACGAGCAGTACTTC. Translating gives CSARGLAGGSYEQYF.

This clonotype has ten or more counts. The CDR3: CASSQDRSSRASGNSDEQFF. For the CDR3, the DNA is TGTGCCAGCAGCCAAGATAGGAGTTCGAGGGCTAGCGGGAATAGCGATGAGCAGTTCTTC. J is TRBJ2-1 and V is TRBV3-1; 9 bases agree with TRBD2. Trimming at V came to 0 bases and at J to 8 bases, leaving 20 bases not matched to a gene. Germline CDR1 LGHDT, CDR2 YNNKEL (reference sequence). The length of the CDR3 is 20 residues.

The chain is built from TRBV11-2 and TRBJ2-7, with D possibly being TRBD2 (6 bases). Germline CDR1 SGHAT, CDR2 FQNNGV. V lost 1 base, J lost 3 bases, and 7 bases lay in between. This CDR3 region has 13 residues. CDR3 bases: TGTGCCAGCAGCTTAGGGACTATCTACGAGCAGTACTTC. Translating gives CASSLGTIYEQYF. Full variable domain (rest looked up from reference TRBV11-2 and TRBJ2-7): EAGVAQSPRYKIIEKRQSVAFWCNPISGHATLYWYQQILGQGPKLLIQFQNNGVVDDSQLPKDRFSAERLKGVDSTLKIQPAKLEDSAVYLCASSLGTIYEQYFGPGTRLTVT.

This clonotype appeared many times. The chain recombines TRBV7-2 with TRBJ2-1; D not resolved. V lost 2 bases, J lost 5 bases, and 7 bases lay in between. The germline gives CDR1 SGHTA, CDR2 FQGNSA. The CDR3 is 13 amino acids. CDR3 protein: CASSLIRNNEQFF. The CDR3 DNA is TGTGCCAGCAGCTTAATTAGGAACAATGAGCAGTTCTTC. The full variable domain, its missing parts supplied by reference TRBV7-2 and TRBJ2-1, is GAGVSQSPSNKVTEKGKDVELRCDPISGHTALYWYRQSLGQGLEFLIYFQGNSAPDKSGLPSDRFSAERTGGSVSTLTIQRTQQEDSAVYLCASSLIRNNEQFFGPGTRLTVL.

Ten or more counts support this clonotype. V gene TRBV29-1 combines with J gene TRBJ1-2, with a weak D call TRBD1 (5 bases). Germline V gives CDR1 SQVTM, CDR2 ANQGSEA. The V end was cut by 7 bases, the J end by 7 bases, with 19 bases between. CDR3 size: 13 residues. The CDR3 sequence: CSAGTPPGVGYTF. CDR3 bases: TGCAGCGCCGGGACCCCCCCGGGGGTTGGCTACACCTTC.